This T cell receptor beta chain was sequenced in a study of cytomegalovirus exposure and HLA in healthy donors. In the study overall: The Caucasian-associated ancestry cluster held roughly 84% of roughly 370 genotyped donors.

The V end was cut by 6 bases, the J end by 3 bases, with 12 bases between. This CDR3 contains 14 residues. Germline CDR1 is SGHRS and CDR2 is YFSETQ. Donors were nominally healthy when sampled, though unrecorded immune exposures were likely. With 60 Vbeta and 13 Jbeta primers, the PCR was carried out. The table came from immunoSEQ multiplex PCR; TCRdb's copy has only in-frame clones and leaves some out. The sample has roughly 160,000 clones, roughly 80% seen once. The source is a man aged 50-59 years in good health and CMV-seropositive. This chain uses TRBV5-1 with TRBJ1-4; weak D call: TRBD1 (6 bases). Sequenced sample: PBMCs. CDR3 loop: CASTYTGPNEKLFF. The CDR3 DNA follows: TGCGCCAGCACCTATACAGGGCCTAATGAAAAACTGTTTTTT.